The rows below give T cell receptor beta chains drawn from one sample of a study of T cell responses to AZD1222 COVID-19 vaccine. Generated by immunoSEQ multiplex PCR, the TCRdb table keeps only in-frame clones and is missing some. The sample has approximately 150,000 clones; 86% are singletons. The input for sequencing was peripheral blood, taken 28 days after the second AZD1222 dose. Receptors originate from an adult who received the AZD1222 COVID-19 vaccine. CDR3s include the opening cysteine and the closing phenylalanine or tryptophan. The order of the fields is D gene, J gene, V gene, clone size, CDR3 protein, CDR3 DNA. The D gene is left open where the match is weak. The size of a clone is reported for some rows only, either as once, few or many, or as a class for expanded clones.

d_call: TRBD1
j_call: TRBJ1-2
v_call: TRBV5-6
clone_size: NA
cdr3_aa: CASRLGQAVNYGYTF
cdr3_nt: TGTGCCAGCAGACTCGGACAGGCCGTTAACTATGGCTACACCTTC

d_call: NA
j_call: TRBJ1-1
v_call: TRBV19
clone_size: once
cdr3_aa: CASSIIGGNTEAFF
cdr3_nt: TGTGCCAGTAGTATAATTGGAGGGAACACTGAAGCTTTCTTT

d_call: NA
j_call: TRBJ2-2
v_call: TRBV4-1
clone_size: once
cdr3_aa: CASSQGQGWTGELFF
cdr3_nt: TGCGCCAGCAGCCAAGGCCAGGGATGGACCGGGGAGCTGTTTTTT

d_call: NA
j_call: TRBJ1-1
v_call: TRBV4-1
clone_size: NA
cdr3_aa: CASSPGLLLNAFF
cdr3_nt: TGCGCCAGCAGCCCGGGACTCCTTTTGAACGCTTTCTTT

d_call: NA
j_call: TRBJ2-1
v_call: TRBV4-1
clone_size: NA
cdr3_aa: CASSQDLNEQFF
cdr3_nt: TGCGCCAGCAGCCAAGATTTGAATGAGCAGTTCTTC

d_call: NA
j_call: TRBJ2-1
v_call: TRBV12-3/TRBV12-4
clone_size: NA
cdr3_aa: CASSSHLKEQFF
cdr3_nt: TGTGCCAGCAGTTCCCACCTGAAGGAGCAGTTCTTC

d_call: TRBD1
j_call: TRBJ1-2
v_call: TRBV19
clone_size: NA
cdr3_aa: CASRDLDRVNGYTF
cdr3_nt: TGTGCCAGTAGAGACCTGGACAGGGTAAATGGCTACACCTTC

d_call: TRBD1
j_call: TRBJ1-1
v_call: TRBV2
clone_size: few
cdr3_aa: CASSKTGVDTEAFF
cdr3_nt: TGTGCCAGCAGTAAGACAGGGGTGGACACTGAAGCTTTCTTT

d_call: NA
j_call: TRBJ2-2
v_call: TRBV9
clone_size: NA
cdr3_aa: CASSVEESRELFF
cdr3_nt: TGTGCCAGCAGCGTAGAAGAAAGTCGGGAGCTGTTTTTT

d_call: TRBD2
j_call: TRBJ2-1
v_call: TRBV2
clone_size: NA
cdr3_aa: CASGGTRGNEQFF
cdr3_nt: TGTGCCAGTGGGGGGACTAGGGGTAATGAGCAGTTCTTC

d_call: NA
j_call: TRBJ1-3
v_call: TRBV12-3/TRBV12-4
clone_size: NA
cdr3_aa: CASSYGNTIYF
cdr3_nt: TGTGCCAGCAGTTACGGAAACACCATATATTTT

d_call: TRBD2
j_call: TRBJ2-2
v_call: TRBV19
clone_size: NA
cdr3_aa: CASSLGLAANTGELFF
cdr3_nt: TGTGCCAGTAGCCTGGGACTAGCGGCAAACACCGGGGAGCTGTTTTTT

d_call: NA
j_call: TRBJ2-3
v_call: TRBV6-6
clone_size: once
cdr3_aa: CASSSLRGSTDTQYF
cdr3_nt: TGTGCCAGCAGCTCCCTGAGGGGGAGCACAGATACGCAGTATTTT

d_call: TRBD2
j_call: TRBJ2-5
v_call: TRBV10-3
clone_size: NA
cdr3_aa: CAISESGWSSGSLEETQYF
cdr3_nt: TGTGCCATCAGTGAGTCGGGATGGAGTAGCGGGAGTTTGGAAGAGACCCAGTACTTC

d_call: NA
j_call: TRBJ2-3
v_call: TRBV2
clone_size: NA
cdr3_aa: CASSASTDTQYF
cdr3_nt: TGTGCCAGCAGTGCCAGCACAGATACGCAGTATTTT

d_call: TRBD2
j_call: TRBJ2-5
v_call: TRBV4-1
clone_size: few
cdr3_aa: CASSQDGTSGEETQYF
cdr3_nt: TGCGCCAGCAGCCAAGACGGGACTAGCGGGGAAGAGACCCAGTACTTC

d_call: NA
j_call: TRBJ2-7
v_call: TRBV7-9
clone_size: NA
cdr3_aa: CASSLGDGPYEQYF
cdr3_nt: TGTGCCAGCAGCTTAGGGGACGGACCCTACGAGCAGTACTTC

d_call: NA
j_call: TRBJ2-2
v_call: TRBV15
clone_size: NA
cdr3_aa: CATSINAEYTGELFF
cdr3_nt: TGTGCCACCAGCATTAATGCAGAGTACACCGGGGAGCTGTTTTTT

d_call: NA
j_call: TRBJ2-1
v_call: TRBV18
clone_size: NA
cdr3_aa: CASSPPLGEIAYNEQFF
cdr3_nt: TGTGCCAGCTCACCACCGCTGGGGGAAATTGCCTACAATGAGCAGTTCTTC

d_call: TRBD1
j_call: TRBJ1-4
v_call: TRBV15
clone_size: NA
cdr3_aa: CATSSGQGALGKLFF
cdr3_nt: TGTGCCACCAGCTCAGGACAGGGGGCTTTGGGAAAACTGTTTTTT

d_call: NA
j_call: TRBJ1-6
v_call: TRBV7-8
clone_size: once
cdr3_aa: CASSLVSGSPLHF
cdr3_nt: TGTGCCAGCAGCTTAGTCTCGGGTTCACCCCTCCACTTT

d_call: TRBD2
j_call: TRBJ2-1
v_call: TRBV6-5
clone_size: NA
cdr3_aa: CASSYWGLAANNEQFF
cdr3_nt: TGTGCCAGCAGTTACTGGGGACTAGCGGCCAACAATGAGCAGTTCTTC

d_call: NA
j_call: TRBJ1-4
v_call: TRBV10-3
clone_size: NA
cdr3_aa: CAISESGGEKLFF
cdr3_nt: TGTGCCATCAGTGAGTCGGGAGGGGAAAAACTGTTTTTT

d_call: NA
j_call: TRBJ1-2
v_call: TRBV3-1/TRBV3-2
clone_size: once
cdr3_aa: CASSQANIYGYTF
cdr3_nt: TGTGCCAGCAGCCAAGCCAACATCTATGGCTACACCTTC

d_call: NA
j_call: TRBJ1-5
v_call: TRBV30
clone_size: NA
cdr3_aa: CAWSEVNSNQPQHF
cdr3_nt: TGTGCCTGGAGTGAAGTAAATAGCAATCAGCCCCAGCATTTT

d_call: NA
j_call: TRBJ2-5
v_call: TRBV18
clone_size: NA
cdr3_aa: CASSPAVPTGQETQYF
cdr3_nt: TGTGCCAGCTCACCAGCGGTCCCCACAGGCCAAGAGACCCAGTACTTC

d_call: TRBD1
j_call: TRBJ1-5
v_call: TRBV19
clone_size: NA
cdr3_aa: CASSTRTGWSDSNQPQHF
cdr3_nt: TGTGCCAGTAGTACGAGGACAGGGTGGTCGGATAGCAATCAGCCCCAGCATTTT

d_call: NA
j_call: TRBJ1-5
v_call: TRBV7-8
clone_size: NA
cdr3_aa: CASSPRETGVNQPQHF
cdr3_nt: TGTGCCAGCAGCCCACGGGAGACGGGCGTCAATCAGCCCCAGCATTTT

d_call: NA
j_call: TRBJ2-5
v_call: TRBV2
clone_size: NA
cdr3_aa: CASSWGSSFETQYF
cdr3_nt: TGTGCCAGCAGTTGGGGTAGTAGCTTCGAGACCCAGTACTTC

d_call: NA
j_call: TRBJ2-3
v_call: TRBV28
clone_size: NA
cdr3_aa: CASSSWRGQYF
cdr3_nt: TGTGCCAGCAGTTCATGGAGGGGGCAGTATTTT

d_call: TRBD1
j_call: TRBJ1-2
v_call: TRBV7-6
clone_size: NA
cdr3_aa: CASSLGTGDGYTF
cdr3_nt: TGTGCCAGCAGCTTAGGGACAGGGGACGGCTACACCTTC

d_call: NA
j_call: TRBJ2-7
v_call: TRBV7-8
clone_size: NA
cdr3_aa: CASSRSPIQGFGSYEQYF
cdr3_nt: TGTGCCAGCAGCCGAAGCCCGATACAGGGATTTGGATCCTACGAGCAGTACTTC

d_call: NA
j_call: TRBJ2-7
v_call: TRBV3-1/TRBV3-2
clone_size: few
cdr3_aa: CASSPQASYEQYF
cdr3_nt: TGTGCCAGCAGCCCTCAGGCGTCCTACGAGCAGTACTTC

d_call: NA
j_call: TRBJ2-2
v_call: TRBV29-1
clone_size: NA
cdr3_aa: CSVEETPNTGELFF
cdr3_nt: TGCAGCGTTGAGGAGACCCCGAACACCGGGGAGCTGTTTTTT

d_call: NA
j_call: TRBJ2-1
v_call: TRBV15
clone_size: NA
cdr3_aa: CATSRDLTGNEQFF
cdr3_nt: TGTGCCACCAGCAGAGATCTTACGGGCAATGAGCAGTTCTTC

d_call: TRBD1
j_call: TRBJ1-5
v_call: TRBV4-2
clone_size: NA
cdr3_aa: CASSQEVPTGGLGQPQHF
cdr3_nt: TGTGCCAGCAGCCAAGAGGTGCCCACAGGGGGCCTCGGTCAGCCCCAGCATTTT

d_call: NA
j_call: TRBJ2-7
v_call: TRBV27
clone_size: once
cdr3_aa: CASSLGYGYEQYF
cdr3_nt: TGTGCCAGCAGTTTAGGGTACGGCTACGAGCAGTACTTC

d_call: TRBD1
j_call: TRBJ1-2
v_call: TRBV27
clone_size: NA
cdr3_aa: CASMSRTGLANYGYTF
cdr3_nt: TGTGCCAGCATGTCGCGGACAGGCTTAGCTAACTATGGCTACACCTTC

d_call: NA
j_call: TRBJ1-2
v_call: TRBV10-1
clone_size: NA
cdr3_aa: CASSPDRNYGYTF
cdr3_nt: TGCGCCAGCAGTCCAGACAGAAACTATGGCTACACCTTC

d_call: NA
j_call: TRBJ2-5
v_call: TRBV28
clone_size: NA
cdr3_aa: CASSRTRDTGTQYF
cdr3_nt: TGTGCCAGCAGCCGCACCCGGGACACCGGGACCCAGTACTTC

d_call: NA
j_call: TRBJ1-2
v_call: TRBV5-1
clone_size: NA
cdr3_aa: CASSLEDPRIYGYTF
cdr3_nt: TGCGCCAGCAGCTTGGAGGATCCACGGATCTATGGCTACACCTTC

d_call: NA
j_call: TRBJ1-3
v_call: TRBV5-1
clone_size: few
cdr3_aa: CASSLGQSPFSGNTIYF
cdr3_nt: TGCGCCAGCAGCTTGGGGCAGTCGCCCTTCTCTGGAAACACCATATATTTT